The sequence of this T cell receptor beta chain was determined in a study of Graves' ophthalmopathy and Graves' hyperthyroidism (dated by TCRdb to 2016 to 2019). With respect to the entire study: Peripheral blood was collected at initial diagnosis, prior to any treatment. The study used TCR beta repertoire signatures to distinguish Graves' ophthalmopathy from Graves' hyperthyroidism and to predict progression to ophthalmopathy. In total, around 140 blood samples were TCR-sequenced: 40 to 45 ophthalmopathy, 80 or so hyperthyroidism and approximately 17 hyperthyroidism-to-ophthalmopathy patients. A discovery set of 95 to 100 patients (43 ophthalmopathy, 55 to 65 stable hyperthyroidism) was enrolled to explore V-J signatures distinguishing ophthalmopathy from hyperthyroidism. For independent validation, a separate cohort was made up of roughly 19 hyperthyroidism patients plus 17 patients who later progressed from hyperthyroidism to ophthalmopathy. In over 5 hyperthyroidism patients, the T-cell repertoire of thyroid tissue was compared with the T-cell repertoire of blood. After sampling, hyperthyroidism patients received methimazole starting at 30 mg daily, and ophthalmopathy patients received high-dose intravenous methylprednisolone.

The junction shows trimming of 9 bases on V and 2 bases on J, plus 16 bases between the germline ends. CDR3 length: 14 amino acids, cysteine to phenylalanine. Only CDR3 DNA remains: 42 bases, in frame from the first base. The germline V gene sets CDR1 to KGHDR and CDR2 to SFDVKD. For repertoire sequencing, the TCR beta CDR3 regions were amplified from RNA transcripts. The first round of RT-PCR was done with HTBI primers and the Qiagen OneStep RT-PCR kit, and was followed by a second round of multiplex PCR, then size selection and purification. The libraries underwent paired-end sequencing with 100 bp reads on an Illumina HiSeq2000. Turning to the authors' computational methods: Reads were processed with SOAPnuke, discarding reads with adapters, uncalled bases, mean Phred below 15, or no exact constant-primer or identifier match. COPE v1.2.5 was used to merge high-quality paired reads. Clonotypes were defined as unique nucleotide sequences and were aligned to IMGT TRB V, D and J references using MiTCR v1.1. The analysis was limited to V-J combinations with a frequency above 0.0001, which together covered 99.2% of repertoires. For each V-J combination, a TCR clonal expansion and chaos score was defined as F50 clonal expansion divided by the chaos observed in the TCRdist matrix. Welch's t-statistics and random forest were used to reduce features to about a dozen V-J combinations, which were fed into a naive Bayes classifier. Thyroid-blood repertoire similarity was quantified with the Morisita-Horn index. TCRdb reworked the public reads: Q25 trimming with fastp, MiXCR clone assembly, productive beta chains retained. Rows merge per CDR3 protein into single entries with the most common DNA and genes. These V and J calls originate from TCRdb's pipeline instead of the authors' own analysis. The sample table contains around 670,000 distinct CDR3 sequences; only one count was recorded for roughly 41% of them. The ten largest account for 44% of the sample.

Points the paper makes about the study in general: The 13-signature model separated ophthalmopathy from stable hyperthyroidism with over 85% sensitivity and 81.08% specificity in cross-validation, and 80%/75% in the test set. Sample size was not predetermined statistically, and investigators were not blinded to group allocation. Most expanded thyroid clonotypes with a frequency above 0.001 also appeared in blood, which suggests that blood repertoires may reflect the immune response in the thyroid. In validation, the model predicted ophthalmopathy progression with about 71% sensitivity and 72.22% specificity; fewer than 15 predicted patients were CT-confirmed with GO in a median of approximately 6.2 months.

Patients with ophthalmopathy had moderately to severely active disease, with a Clinical Activity Score of 3 or more, a NOSPECS grade of 4 or more, and a disease duration of less than 3 months. Anyone with other autoimmune diseases, uncontrolled infections, pregnancy or lactation was excluded from the study. Diagnosis relied on clinical symptoms, serum thyroxine, TRAb, thyroid ultrasound and orbital computed tomography. Using Ficoll-Paque density gradient centrifugation, PBMCs were isolated from over 8.5 ml of fresh peripheral blood. Total RNA was extracted using Trizol reagent, and RNA quality was checked on an Agilent 2100 Bioanalyzer. As to this clonotype: No cognate antigen has been identified for it. No much larger clonotype is one base removed from it; base qualities were not supplied.

Sequenced material: peripheral blood. The TCR was taken from an adult man with Graves' ophthalmopathy. The V and J segments used are TRBV24-1 and TRBJ2-7; the D region possibly corresponds to TRBD1 (6 bases align). The nucleotide sequence is given as TGTGCCACCGGGCGAACAGGGATGGCCTACGAGCAGTACTTC. Translated, this is CATGRTGMAYEQYF.